The sequence of this TCR beta chain was determined in a study of T cell changes during pregnancy in multiple sclerosis. Assay used: immunoSEQ multiplex PCR; TCRdb lists only in-frame clones, some missing. Here the sample spans approximately 43,000 clones, about nine tenths being singletons. Trimming pared 3 bases from V and 7 bases from J, leaving 13 bases between. Germline CDR1 MDHEN, CDR2 SYDVKM. The CDR3 totals 14 residues. This chain joins TRBV28 and TRBJ1-5, with D possibly TRBD1 on 5 matching bases. Sequenced here: CD8+ T cells from peripheral blood mononuclear cells, sampled in the first trimester of pregnancy. The sequence was collected from a female donor with multiple sclerosis, enrolled in a pregnancy study. CDR3 coding DNA: TGTGCCAGCAGTTTCGGGGGGATAGGGCAGCCCCAGCATTTT. Residues: CASSFGGIGQPQHF.